In its sample, the clone carrying this T cell receptor (beta chain) was seen many times. The sample originates from a study of T cells in Graves' hyperthyroidism and ophthalmopathy. Amplification of TCR beta CDR3 regions was performed using RNA transcripts as template. The HTBI primer set was used in a first-round RT-PCR of the TCR CDR3. TCRdb reanalysed the multiplex PCR reads using MiXCR and keeps one entry per CDR3 protein. Of fewer than 750,000 distinct CDR3 sequences listed, approximately 14% are singletons. The clonotype comes from a woman aged 45-65 years with Graves' ophthalmopathy. Specimen: blood.

CDR3 in amino acids: CASSKTGGGGNTIYF. The CDR3 DNA sequence: TGTGCCAGCAGCAAAACAGGGGGCGGTGGAAACACCATATATTTT. This chain joins TRBV11-2 and TRBJ1-3; 9 bases fit TRBD1. In germline, CDR1 is SGHAT, CDR2 FQNNGV. The CDR3 is 15 amino acids. Trimming took 5 bases from V and 3 from J; bases not matched to a gene: 5.